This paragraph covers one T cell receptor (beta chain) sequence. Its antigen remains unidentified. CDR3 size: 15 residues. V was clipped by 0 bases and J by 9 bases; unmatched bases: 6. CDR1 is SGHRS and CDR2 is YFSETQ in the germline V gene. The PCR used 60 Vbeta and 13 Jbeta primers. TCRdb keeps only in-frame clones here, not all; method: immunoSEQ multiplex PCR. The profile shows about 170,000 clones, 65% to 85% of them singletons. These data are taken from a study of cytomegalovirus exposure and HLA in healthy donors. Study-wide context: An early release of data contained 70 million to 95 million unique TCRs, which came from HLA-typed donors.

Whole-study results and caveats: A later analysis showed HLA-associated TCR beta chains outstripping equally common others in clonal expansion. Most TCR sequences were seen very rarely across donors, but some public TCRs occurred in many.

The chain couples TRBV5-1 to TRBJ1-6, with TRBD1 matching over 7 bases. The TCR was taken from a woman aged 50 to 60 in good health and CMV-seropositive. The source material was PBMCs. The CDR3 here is CASSLGHRGGSPLHF. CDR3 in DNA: TGCGCCAGCAGCTTGGGCCACAGGGGAGGTTCACCCCTCCACTTT.